This passage covers 26 T cell receptor beta chains from one sample sequenced in a study of PD-1 blockade in classical Hodgkin lymphoma. The repertoire was sequenced with immunoSEQ multiplex PCR; TCRdb's copy has only in-frame clones and lacks some. The sample consists of roughly 150,000 clones, around 84% of them appearing once. All the patients suffered relapse after autologous stem cell transplantation, and brentuximab vedotin exposure differed. The input for sequencing was peripheral blood mononuclear cells (PBMCs), taken before the second cycle of nivolumab. Source of these receptors: a human donor with classical Hodgkin lymphoma.

This chain connects TRBV6-5 to TRBJ2-1; D unclear. Germline lookup yields CDR1 MNHEY and CDR2 SVGAGI. This CDR3 has 13 residues. With 6 bases removed from V and 3 bases from J, the gap between germline ends came to 9 bases. The CDR3 DNA sequence: TGTGCCAGCAGATTTACAGACTACAATGAGCAGTTCTTC. Its protein is CASRFTDYNEQFF.

DNA for the CDR3: TGTGCCAGCAGCGTCGGAAGCGTAAACGTCGCCGCAACTAATGAAAAACTGTTTTTT. Its translation: CASSVGSVNVAATNEKLFF. J is TRBJ1-4 and V is TRBV7-9; D not resolved. V shed 5 bases and J shed 0 bases, with 22 bases lying between them. This CDR3 spans 19 amino acids. Looked up from germline, CDR1 is SEHNR and CDR2 is FQNEAQ (reference sequence).

V is TRBV5-1 and J is TRBJ2-3; 14 nucleotides align to TRBD2. The length of the CDR3 is 16 residues. V was pared by 5 bases and J by 4 bases, with 6 bases of the junction left unmatched. Per the germline V gene, CDR1 is SGHRS and CDR2 is YFSETQ. CDR3 residues: CASRAGTSGSSDTQYF. CDR3 in DNA: TGCGCCAGCAGGGCCGGGACTAGCGGGAGCTCAGATACGCAGTATTTT.

This chain uses TRBV7-3 with TRBJ1-5; 9 bases agree with TRBD1. With V trimmed by 4 bases and J by 6 bases, 1 base remained unmatched. CDR1 and CDR2 (germline): SGHTA, FQGTGA. This CDR3 is built from 13 residues. CDR3 nucleotide sequence: TGTGCCAGCAGCTCGGGACAGGGTCAGCCCCAGCATTTT. Translated, it gives CASSSGQGQPQHF. The variable domain in full, with the rest retrieved from reference TRBV7-3 and TRBJ1-5, is GAGVSQTPSNKVTEKGKYVELRCDPISGHTALYWYRQSLGQGPEFLIYFQGTGAADDSGLPNDRFFAVRPEGSVSTLKIQRTERGDSAVYLCASSSGQGQPQHFGDGTRLSIL.

Here the CDR3 DNA reads TGTGCCAGTAGTATAGATCGCTGGACAGGGACGTATAGCAATCAGCCCCAGCATTTT. This encodes CASSIDRWTGTYSNQPQHF. The chain carries TRBV19 and TRBJ1-5, with 8 bases that match TRBD1. The CDR3 extends over 19 amino acids. Trimming cost V 0 bases and J 0 bases; bases outside gene matches: 10. Germline assignment: CDR1 LNHDA and CDR2 SQIVND (reference sequence).

The rearrangement links TRBV30 to TRBJ1-1; tentatively, D is TRBD1 (5 bases). The CDR3 is 14 amino acids. Per germline, CDR1 GTSNPN and CDR2 SVGIG (reference sequence). Between the trimmed V and J ends, which lost 5 bases and 0 bases, there was a span of 13 bases. CDR3 bases: TGTGCCTGGTCCGTGGGACTTATGAACACTGAAGCTTTCTTT. The encoded protein is CAWSVGLMNTEAFF.

This clone was detected a few times. CDR3: CASSTTGGGSPLHF. The CDR3 DNA reads TGTGCCAGCAGCACAACAGGGGGAGGTTCACCCCTCCACTTT. This rearrangement joins TRBV7-9 to TRBJ1-6; 8 positions match TRBD1. CDR1 and CDR2 from the germline V gene are SEHNR and FQNEAQ (reference sequence). After removal of 5 bases from V and 9 bases from J, the junction contained 6 bases not matched to a gene. This CDR3 comprises 14 residues.

This chain links TRBV29-1 with TRBJ2-2; D may be TRBD2 (6 bases). This CDR3 spans 13 amino acids. The germline V gene encodes CDR1 SQVTM and CDR2 ANQGSEA. Trimming took 4 bases from V and 1 from J, leaving 7 bases between them. CDR3 DNA: TGCAGCGTTGTCGGGGGGAACACCGGGGAGCTGTTTTTT. Its translation: CSVVGGNTGELFF.

This chain links TRBV19 with TRBJ1-5; 11 positions match TRBD1. In germline, CDR1 is LNHDA, CDR2 SQIVND (reference sequence). J gave up 0 bases and V 2 bases, and 12 bases lay outside the gene matches. CDR3 size: 20 residues. CDR3 protein: CASSILVGTGGTYSNQPQHF. The CDR3 DNA is TGTGCCAGTAGTATATTGGTCGGGACAGGGGGAACCTATAGCAATCAGCCCCAGCATTTT. Combining the CDR3 with reference TRBV19 and TRBJ1-5 gives the whole variable domain DGGITQSPKYLFRKEGQNVTLSCEQNLNHDAMYWYRQDPGQGLRLIYYSQIVNDFQKGDIAEGYSVSREKKESFPLTVTSAQKNPTAFYLCASSILVGTGGTYSNQPQHFGDGTRLSIL.

The gene calls are TRBV7-2 and TRBJ2-5; 9 bases agree with TRBD2. The CDR3 is 15 amino acids. Per the germline V gene, CDR1 is SGHTA and CDR2 is FQGNSA. Losses at the gene ends were 1 base for V and 5 bases for J; bases not matched to a gene: 5. The CDR3 DNA is TGTGCCAGCAGCTTAGGGGCGGGAGGGCATGAGACCCAGTACTTC. This translates into CASSLGAGGHETQYF.

This clone has only a few counts. The chain couples TRBV27 to TRBJ2-1; 9 nucleotides agree with TRBD2. The CDR3 is 16 amino acids. Germline V CDR1 and CDR2: MNHEY, SMNVEV (reference sequence). Trimming cost V 5 bases and J 4 bases; bases outside gene matches: 9. CDR3 loop: CASSRVSGSTYNEQFF. CDR3 DNA sequence: TGTGCCAGCAGTCGGGTTAGCGGGAGCACATACAATGAGCAGTTCTTC.

This chain uses TRBV6-5 with TRBJ1-5; D uncertain. Germline V gene sequence: CDR1 MNHEY, CDR2 SVGAGI. This CDR3 region has 16 residues. The V end was cut by 4 bases, the J end by 5 bases, with 18 bases between. CDR3 coding DNA: TGTGCCAGCAGTTTCCGTGTTCAGTATATAGATCAGCCCCAGCATTTT. Translating it yields CASSFRVQYIDQPQHF.

The V gene is TRBV5-4, the J gene TRBJ2-5, with D possibly being TRBD1 (5 bases). Germline lookup yields CDR1 SGHNT and CDR2 YYREEE (reference sequence). This CDR3 spans 19 amino acids. The V end was cut by 4 bases, the J end by 2 bases, with 27 bases between. The CDR3 nucleotides are TGTGCCAGCAGCCAAGATTCACAGGAAACGGCCATGGGACAAGAGACCCAGTACTTC. Translating it yields CASSQDSQETAMGQETQYF.

The V call is TRBV6-6, the J call TRBJ2-2; 7 bases line up with TRBD1. Germline V gene sequence: CDR1 MNHNY, CDR2 SVGAGI (reference sequence). Unmatched junction bases numbered 6, after V lost 2 bases and J lost 6 bases. The CDR3 consists of 15 residues. The CDR3 DNA reads as TGTGCCAGCAGTTACCGCCCGCAGGGGGCCGGGGAGCTGTTTTTT. Its translation: CASSYRPQGAGELFF.

The rearrangement links TRBV27 to TRBJ2-1, with a possible D match to TRBD1 (5 bases). The V gene lost 7 bases and the J gene lost 7 bases, with 26 bases spanning the gap. The CDR3 totals 17 residues. CDR1 and CDR2 from the germline V gene are MNHEY and SMNVEV (reference sequence). The DNA for the CDR3 is TGTGCCAGCATAGGACCCCAACCCAGGATGGGGCCAAATGAGCAGTTCTTC. It translates to CASIGPQPRMGPNEQFF.

This chain links TRBV29-1 with TRBJ2-7, with D perhaps matching TRBD2 (6 bases). This CDR3 region has 13 residues. The V gene's germline CDR1 is SQVTM and CDR2 ANQGSEA. The chain's CDR3 is CSATTGVGDEQYF. CDR3 in DNA: TGCAGTGCAACGACGGGAGTAGGGGATGAGCAGTACTTC.

In its sample, this clone was seen once. The chain combines TRBV6-5 with TRBJ2-7, with TRBD1 matching 8 bases. The germline V gene has CDR1 MNHEY and CDR2 SVGAGI. This CDR3 spans 16 amino acids. V gave up 0 bases and J gave up 7 bases; unmatched junction bases: 11. CDR3 sequence reads: CASSYSPQGVLMEQYF. The CDR3 coding sequence is TGTGCCAGCAGTTACTCTCCACAGGGGGTCTTGATGGAGCAGTACTTC.

The chain combines TRBV25-1 with TRBJ2-3; D is tentatively TRBD1 or TRBD2 (5 bases each). Trimming cost V 4 bases and J 1 base, with 15 bases left between them. The CDR3 consists of 16 residues. Germline CDR1 MGHDK, CDR2 SYGVNS. DNA of the CDR3: TGTGCCAGCAGTGCGGCGAGGGGCTCAGGCACAGATACGCAGTATTTT. Its translation: CASSAARGSGTDTQYF.

V is TRBV6-6 and J is TRBJ1-5; no definite D call. Trimming cost V 6 bases and J 2 bases, with 8 bases left between them. The CDR3 length is 13 residues. Germline loops: CDR1 MNHNY, CDR2 SVGAGI (reference sequence). Here the CDR3 DNA reads TGTGCCAGCAGCGATAGTGGCAATCAGCCCCAGCATTTT. This encodes CASSDSGNQPQHF.

J is TRBJ2-7 and V is TRBV27, with a tentative D call TRBD1 (5 bases). Trimming took off 2 bases at V and 6 bases at J, with 17 bases between the two ends. The CDR3 is 15 amino acids. Germline V gene data show CDR1 as MNHEY and CDR2 as SMNVEV (reference sequence). The CDR3 DNA reads TGTGCCAGCAGTTTACGACAGTCGGTTAGGAGCGAGCAGTACTTC. Translated: CASSLRQSVRSEQYF.

The chain couples TRBV11-3 to TRBJ2-1; a possible D gene is TRBD2 (6 bases). This CDR3 comprises 16 residues. V dropped 5 bases and J dropped 5 bases, with 19 bases sitting between them. Germline V gene lookup returns CDR1 SGHNT and CDR2 YENEEA. As DNA, the CDR3 is TGTGCCAGCAGCCTACGCGGGGCTAGGGGTAACAATGAGCAGTTCTTC. It encodes CASSLRGARGNNEQFF.

V is TRBV4-1 and J is TRBJ2-1, with D unclear. Trimming left V 0 bases short and J 4 bases short, with 10 bases between. CDR3 length equals 15 residues. Germline values: CDR1 MGHRA, CDR2 YSYEKL. The CDR3 region has the DNA TGCGCCAGCAGCCAAGACGGGTTAGGTTACAATGAGCAGTTCTTC. Protein product: CASSQDGLGYNEQFF.

The chain carries TRBV5-1 and TRBJ2-7; TRBD2 matches 11 bases. The CDR3 is 15 residues long. Per the germline V gene, CDR1 is SGHRS and CDR2 is YFSETQ. The ends lost 4 bases at V and 5 bases at J; junction bases unmatched: 8. CDR3 sequence (DNA): TGCGCCAGCAGCACTACTAGCGGGAGCCCACACGAGCAGTACTTC. The encoded protein is CASSTTSGSPHEQYF.

The chain carries TRBV7-3 and TRBJ2-3; D gene unclear. Trimming cost V 9 bases and J 2 bases, with 18 bases left between them. Germline V gives CDR1 SGHTA, CDR2 FQGTGA. CDR3 length equals 15 residues. Written as DNA, the CDR3 is TGTGCCAGGACGCCCAGGCTGCAAAACACAGATACGCAGTATTTT. Residues: CARTPRLQNTDTQYF.

The genes are TRBV19 and TRBJ1-5, with a tentative D call TRBD1 (6 bases). CDR3 size: 13 residues. The germline V gene has CDR1 LNHDA and CDR2 SQIVND (reference sequence). V was clipped by 4 bases and J by 6 bases, with 10 bases between them. The CDR3 here is CASSRTDFQPQHF. CDR3 sequence (DNA): TGTGCCAGTAGTAGGACAGATTTTCAGCCCCAGCATTTT.

The genes are TRBV18 and TRBJ2-3, with D perhaps matching TRBD1 (5 bases). Trimming cost V 2 bases and J 1 base, with 13 bases left between them. The CDR3 has 16 residues. The germline gives CDR1 KGHSH, CDR2 LQKENI. CDR3 DNA sequence: TGTGCCAGCTCACCAGTAGGCAGGGAAGGCACAGATACGCAGTATTTT. This encodes CASSPVGREGTDTQYF.